The source of this T cell receptor (beta chain) is a study of a mutant IDH1 vaccine in newly diagnosed glioma. Study findings and constraints: Changes in top peripheral clonotypes did not appear linked to pseudoprogression.

Profiled with immunoSEQ multiplex PCR; TCRdb holds only in-frame clones, not every one. The top ten clones hold around 6.7% of a sample with 40,000 to 60,000 clones, approximately 79% of them seen once. Time point here: week 35, safety follow-up. With topical imiquimod, each dose of the vaccine consisted of 300 ug of mutant IDH1 20-mer peptide. This CDR3 comprises 14 residues. V lost 0 bases and J lost 8, with 10 bases in between. CDR1 is MNHEY, CDR2 SMNVEV, per germline (reference sequence). A remark on this clone: The antigen is undetermined.

The input for sequencing was PBMCs, taken from a glioma patient whose treatment included an IDH1 peptide vaccine. The chain has TRBV27 and TRBJ1-4, with D hard to call. This TCR derives from a man between 35 and 55 years old with glioma. The CDR3 DNA sequence: TGTGCCAGCAGTTTATCAGGATTTCGCGAAAAACTGTTTTTT. Residues: CASSLSGFREKLFF.